This T cell receptor beta chain originates from a study of shared clonotypes between healthy human individuals. On the study more broadly: The donor group consisted of two women and a few men, aged 18 to 49. Notes on the study in general: Lower generation probabilities were found for non-shared clonotypes than for those shared by all four donors. Naive subsets usually exceeded memory subsets in estimated richness.

A remark on this clone: Its target is unknown.

Assay runs were performed at deep level. Produced via immunoSEQ multiplex PCR; TCRdb's table is partial and in-frame only. The sample includes 650,000 to 800,000 clones, roughly 72% seen only once; the top ten take over 1.5%. Input material: memory CD4+ T cells sorted from blood. Subset indicated: CD45RA-negative fraction. This clonotype was obtained from a woman aged 30 to 39 in good health.

The CDR3 loop is CASRAGTERNTIYF. The CDR3 coding sequence is TGTGCCAGCAGAGCCGGGACAGAAAGAAACACCATATATTTT. The chain uses TRBV6-1 and TRBJ1-3; 7 bases map to TRBD1. J was trimmed by 5 bases and V by 6 bases; bases with no gene match: 7. Germline V gives CDR1 MNHNS, CDR2 SASEGT. This CDR3 spans 14 amino acids.